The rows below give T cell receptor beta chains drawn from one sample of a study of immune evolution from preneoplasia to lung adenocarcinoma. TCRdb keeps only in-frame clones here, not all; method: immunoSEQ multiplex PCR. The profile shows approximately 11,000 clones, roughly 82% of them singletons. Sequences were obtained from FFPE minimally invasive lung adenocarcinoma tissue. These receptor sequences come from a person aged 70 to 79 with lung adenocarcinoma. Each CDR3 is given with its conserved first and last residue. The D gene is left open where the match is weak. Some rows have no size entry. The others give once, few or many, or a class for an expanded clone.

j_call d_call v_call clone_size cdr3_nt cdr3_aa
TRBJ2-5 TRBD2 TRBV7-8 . TGTGCCAGCAGCCGAGGACTAGCGGGAGAGACCCAGTACTTC CASSRGLAGETQYF
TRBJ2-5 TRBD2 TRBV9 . TGTGCCAGCAGCGTACGAGACGGGACCGGGGGGGAGACCCAGTACTTC CASSVRDGTGGETQYF
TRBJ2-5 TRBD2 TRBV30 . TGTGCCTGGAGTGTAGGTGGCGGGAGAGAGACCCAGTACTTC CAWSVGGGRETQYF
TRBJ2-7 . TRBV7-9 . TGTGTCAGCAGCTTAGTCCTAGGTCTCGGGCACGAGCAGTACTTC CVSSLVLGLGHEQYF
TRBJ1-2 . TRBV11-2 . TGTGCCAGCAGCTTAGGCCAGGACTATGGCTACACCTTC CASSLGQDYGYTF
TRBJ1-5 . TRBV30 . TGTGCCTGGAGATCAGGCCGGGGGAGCAATCAGCCCCAGCATTTT CAWRSGRGSNQPQHF
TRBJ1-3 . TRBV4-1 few TGCGCCAGCAGCCAAGATGGGGGCCTCTCTGGAAACACCATATATTTT CASSQDGGLSGNTIYF
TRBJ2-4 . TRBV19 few TGTGCCAGTAGAGGGTCCCCCGGGAACATTCAGTACTTC CASRGSPGNIQYF
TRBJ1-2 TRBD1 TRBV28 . TGTGCCAGCACCTTTGGGACAGACTATGGCTACACCTTC CASTFGTDYGYTF
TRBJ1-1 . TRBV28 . TGTGCCAGCAGCCCCCACGCCACTGAAGCTTTCTTT CASSPHATEAFF
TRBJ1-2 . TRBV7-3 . TGTGCCAGCAGCTTATCCGACCGAAGTAGCTACACCTTC CASSLSDRSSYTF
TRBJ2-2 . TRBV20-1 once TGCAGTGCGGAAAGGACCGGGGAGCTGTTTTTT CSAERTGELFF
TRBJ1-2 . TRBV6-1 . TGTGCCAGCTCTGACCAGAGAACCTATGGCTACACCTTC CASSDQRTYGYTF
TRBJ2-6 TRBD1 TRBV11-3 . TGTGCCAGCAGCCCGGGGACAGGGCTCTCTGGGGCCAACGTCCTGACTTTC CASSPGTGLSGANVLTF
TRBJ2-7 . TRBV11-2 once TGTGCCAGCAGCTTACAAGCCAACCGAGGAAACGAGCAGTACTTC CASSLQANRGNEQYF
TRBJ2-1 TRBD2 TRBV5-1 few TGCGCCAGCACTACCGGGGGGGGGTACAATGAGCAGTTCTTC CASTTGGGYNEQFF
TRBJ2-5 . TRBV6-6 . TGTGCCAGCAGTAAGGGGTACCAAGAGACCCAGTACTTC CASSKGYQETQYF
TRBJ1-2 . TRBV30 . TGTGCCTGGAGTGTTACTGGTGGCTACACCTTC CAWSVTGGYTF
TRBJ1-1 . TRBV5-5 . TGTGCCAGCAGCTTCAGGGATGGCACTGAAGCTTTCTTT CASSFRDGTEAFF
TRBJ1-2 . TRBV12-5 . TGTGCTAGTGGTTTACAGAATTATGGCTACACCTTC CASGLQNYGYTF
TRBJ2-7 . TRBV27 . TGTGCCAGCAGCTCCGGGACGGCAAAATCCGAGCAGTACTTC CASSSGTAKSEQYF
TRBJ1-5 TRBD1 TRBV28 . TGTGCCGGAGCAACAGGGGGGGGCAATCAGCCCCAGCATTTT CAGATGGGNQPQHF
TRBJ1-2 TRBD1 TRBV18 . TGTGCCAGCTCGCCGGGACAGGGCGACTATGGCTACACCTTC CASSPGQGDYGYTF
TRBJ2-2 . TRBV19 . TGTGCCAGTAGTATTACGGGACTTCGGACCGGGGAGCTGTTTTTT CASSITGLRTGELFF